Listed here is a single TCR beta chain. V lost 11 bases and J lost 1; bases outside the gene matches: 7. The CDR3 totals 13 residues. The data belong to a study of blood T cells in healthy people across ages. The use of a sample-barcoded 5' primer and a J-beta primer mix characterized a second PCR of roughly 7 to 12 cycles. Each CDR3 protein is one row after TCRdb ran MiXCR on the 5' RACE reads. The repertoire holds about 1 million distinct CDR3 sequences, with less than 50% as singletons. The sequenced material came from blood. The genes are TRBV12-3 or TRBV12-4 and TRBJ1-1; 7 positions match TRBD1. The origin of this receptor is a woman between 55 and 75 years old in good health. The CDR3 is CASHRGANTEAFF. DNA of the CDR3: TGTGCCTCTCACAGGGGAGCGAACACTGAAGCTTTCTTT.